This entry lists 8 T cell receptor beta chains sequenced from one sample in a study of T-cell memory formation after mild COVID-19 (dated by TCRdb to the early 2020s). The method was 5' RACE. The sequencing machine was an Illumina NovaSeq 6000. The public reads were run again by TCRdb, first through fastp at Q25 and then through MiXCR, and only productive beta chains were kept. A single entry per CDR3 protein holds the most common genes and DNA from its merged rows. Recorded for this sample are approximately 290,000 distinct CDR3 sequences; roughly 15% of them occurred a single time. The top ten hold roughly 20% of the sample. Sequencing was performed on PBMCs or a T cell subset sorted from them (not recorded which). These receptors all come from a young man who had mild COVID-19 (a few samples of this study predate the infection). The sample titles of this study are shuffled in the database, so cell type and time point are left out; the donor was told from shared clones.

This clonotype was seen more than once but under ten times. The V gene is TRBV2, the J gene TRBJ2-7, with TRBD1 matching over 7 bases. CDR3 length: 14 amino acids. V lost 3 bases to trimming and J lost 6 bases; unmatched junction nucleotides: 8. CDR1 SNHLY and CDR2 FYNNEI come from the germline V gene. This CDR3 reads CASSETQGFAEQYV. CDR3 bases: TGTGCCAGCAGTGAGACACAGGGGTTTGCCGAGCAGTACGTC.

The gene calls are TRBV10-3 and TRBJ1-2, with D possibly matching TRBD1 (5 bases). CDR3 length equals 14 residues. V was shortened by 10 bases and J by 6 bases, with 21 bases between the two germline ends. Germline V gene sequence: CDR1 ENHRY, CDR2 SYGVKD. The CDR3 DNA sequence: TGTGCCACCAGCCGTGAGATGGGGACCGATGGCTACACCTTC. The encoded protein is CATSREMGTDGYTF.

The chain has TRBV9 and TRBJ1-6; the D gene is possibly TRBD1 (5 bases). Trimming cost V 7 bases and J 0 bases, with 11 bases left between them. This CDR3 is 15 amino acids long. CDR1 is SGDLS and CDR2 is YYNGEE in the germline V gene. CDR3 protein: CASSGQSSYNSPLHF. The CDR3, as DNA: TGTGCCAGCTCAGGGCAGTCCTCCTATAATTCACCCCTCCACTTT.

This clonotype was recorded many times. This chain joins TRBV5-1 and TRBJ1-1; possibly TRBD1 for D (5 bases). The CDR3 covers 18 residues. CDR1 is SGHRS and CDR2 is YFSETQ in the germline V gene. V lost 1 base and J lost 1, with 20 bases in between. This CDR3 is CASSLFGGELGRNTEAFF. The CDR3 region has the DNA TGCGCCAGCAGCTTGTTCGGGGGTGAATTGGGGAGGAACACTGAAGCTTTCTTT.

This chain connects TRBV6-5 to TRBJ2-3; D unresolved. Germline V lookup: CDR1 MNHEY, CDR2 SVGAGI. Between the trimmed V and J ends, which lost 7 bases and 3 bases, there was a span of 8 bases. This CDR3 comprises 12 residues. The CDR3 DNA reads as TGTGCCAGCACCGCCGGTACAGATACGCAGTATTTT. It translates to CASTAGTDTQYF.

The chain is built from TRBV6-5 and TRBJ2-3, with D possibly matching TRBD2 (7 bases). Germline loops: CDR1 MNHEY, CDR2 SVGAGI. The V and J ends lost 4 bases and 7 bases respectively, with 15 bases between them. This CDR3 has 14 residues. This CDR3 reads CASSSGGGGNTQYF. DNA for the CDR3: TGTGCCAGCAGTTCCGGCGGGGGCGGGAATACGCAGTATTTT.

The rearrangement links TRBV7-2 to TRBJ2-5, with 9 nucleotides matching TRBD2. The CDR3 has 16 residues. The junction had 13 bases not matched to a gene; V was cut back by 6 bases and J by 5 bases. Per the germline V gene, CDR1 is SGHTA and CDR2 is FQGNSA. As DNA, the CDR3 is TGTGCCAGCAGTACTAGGGGCGGGGGGGCCAGGGAGACCCAGTACTTC. It codes for CASSTRGGGARETQYF.

The V gene is TRBV7-9, the J gene TRBJ2-2, with TRBD1 as a possible D gene (6 bases). This CDR3 is built from 16 residues. Trimming left V 3 bases short and J 3 bases short, with 14 bases between. From germline, CDR1 is SEHNR and CDR2 FQNEAQ (reference sequence). This chain's CDR3 is CASSFQGLGDTGELFF. The CDR3 bases are TGTGCCAGCAGCTTCCAGGGGTTAGGGGACACCGGGGAGCTGTTTTTT.